The clone carrying this TCR beta chain was seen ten or more times. Amplification of TCR beta CDR3 regions used RNA as the template. The HTBI primer set was used in a first-round RT-PCR of the TCR CDR3. TCRdb ran MiXCR on the multiplex PCR reads and lists one entry per CDR3 protein. In the table there are 300,000 to 350,000 distinct CDR3 sequences, around 13% of which are singletons. The sample comes from a study of T cells in Graves' hyperthyroidism and ophthalmopathy. The V gene lost 3 bases and the J gene lost 8 bases, with 20 bases spanning the gap. Germline V CDR1 and CDR2: LGHDT, YNNKEL (reference sequence). This CDR3 has 16 amino acids.

This TCR came from a woman younger than 45 with Graves' hyperthyroidism. The sample was blood. J is TRBJ2-1 and V is TRBV3-1, with D perhaps TRBD1 or TRBD2 (5 bases each). The CDR3 region is CASSHGAGQLADEQFF. In DNA form, the CDR3 reads TGTGCCAGCAGCCACGGGGCGGGCCAGCTAGCAGATGAGCAGTTCTTC.